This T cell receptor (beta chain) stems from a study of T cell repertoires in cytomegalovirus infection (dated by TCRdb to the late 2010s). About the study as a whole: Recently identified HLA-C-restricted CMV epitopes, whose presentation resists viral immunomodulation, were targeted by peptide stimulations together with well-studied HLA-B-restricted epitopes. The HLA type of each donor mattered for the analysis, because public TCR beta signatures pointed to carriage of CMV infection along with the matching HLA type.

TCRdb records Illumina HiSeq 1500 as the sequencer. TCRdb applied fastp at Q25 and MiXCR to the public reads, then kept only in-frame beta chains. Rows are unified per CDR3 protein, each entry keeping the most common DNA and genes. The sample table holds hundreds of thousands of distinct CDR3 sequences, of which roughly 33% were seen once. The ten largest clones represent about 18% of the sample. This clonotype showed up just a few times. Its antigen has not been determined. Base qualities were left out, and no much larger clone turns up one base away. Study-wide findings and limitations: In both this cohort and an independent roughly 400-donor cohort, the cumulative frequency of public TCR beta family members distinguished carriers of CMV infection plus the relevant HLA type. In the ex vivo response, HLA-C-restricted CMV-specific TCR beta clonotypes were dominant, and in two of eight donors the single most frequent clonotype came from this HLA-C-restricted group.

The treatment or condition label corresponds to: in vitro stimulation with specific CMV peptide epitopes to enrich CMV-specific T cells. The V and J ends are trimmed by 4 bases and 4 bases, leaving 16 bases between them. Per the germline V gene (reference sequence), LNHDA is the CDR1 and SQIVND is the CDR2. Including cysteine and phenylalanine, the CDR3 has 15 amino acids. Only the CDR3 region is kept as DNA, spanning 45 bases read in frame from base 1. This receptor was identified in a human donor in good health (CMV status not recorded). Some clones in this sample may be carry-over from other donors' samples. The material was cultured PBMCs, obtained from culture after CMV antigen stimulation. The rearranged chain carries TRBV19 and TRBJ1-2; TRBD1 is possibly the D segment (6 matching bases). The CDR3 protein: CASSTEGGGVYGYTF. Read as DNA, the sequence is TGTGCCAGTAGTACGGAGGGGGGAGGAGTCTATGGCTACACCTTC.